These 11 T cell receptor beta chains were sequenced from one sample in a study of neurological immune-mediated disorders. Each CDR3 protein is one row after TCRdb ran MiXCR on the 5' RACE reads. This sample has tens of thousands of distinct CDR3 sequences, with roughly 10% found just once. The time point is: longitudinal time-point 1 (baseline). The source material was PBMCs. The receptors come from a man aged 25 to 40 in good health.

This clonotype came up many times. The rearrangement joins TRBV2 to TRBJ2-7, with D perhaps TRBD1 (5 bases). The CDR3 loop spans 13 amino acids. With 3 bases removed from V and 2 bases from J, the gap between germline ends came to 8 bases. Germline V gene data show CDR1 as SNHLY and CDR2 as FYNNEI. CDR3: CASSETAPYEQYF. Here the CDR3 DNA reads TGTGCCAGCAGTGAGACAGCCCCCTACGAGCAGTACTTC. Full variable domain (remainder filled in from reference TRBV2 and TRBJ2-7): EPEVTQTPSHQVTQMGQEVILRCVPISNHLYFYWYRQILGQKVEFLVSFYNNEISEKSEIFDDQFSVERPDGSNFTLKIRSTKLEDSAMYFCASSETAPYEQYFGPGTRLTVT.

This clonotype was counted a single time. A much bigger clone sits one base away, suggesting this may be a read error. CDR3 DNA: TGTGCCAGCAGCTTAGGGACGGGGGATTCACACCTCCACTTT. This encodes CASSLGTGDSHLHF. V and J are TRBV11-2 and TRBJ1-6, with D perhaps TRBD1 (5 bases). Germline assignment: CDR1 SGHAT and CDR2 FQNNGV. The CDR3 is 14 residues long.

This clonotype was seen ten or more times. The genes are TRBV20-1 and TRBJ1-2, with D hard to call. CDR3 length: 12 residues. Germline CDR1 and CDR2: DFQATT and SNEGSKA (reference sequence). The germline V and J ends were trimmed by 0 bases and 5 bases, with 7 bases remaining between them. Written as DNA, the CDR3 is TGCAGTGCTAGAGATTTGGGTTATGGCTACACCTTC. Its translation is CSARDLGYGYTF.

The table lists this clonotype with many counts. The CDR3 bases are TGCAGTGCTTGGGCGGGGGCCAACGTCCTGACTTTC. The encoded protein is CSAWAGANVLTF. The rearrangement uses TRBV20-1 and TRBJ2-6; no definite D call. The CDR3 contains 12 residues. Germline V lookup: CDR1 DFQATT, CDR2 SNEGSKA (reference sequence). The germline V and J ends were trimmed by 5 bases and 4 bases, with 6 bases remaining between them.

This clonotype was detected ten times or more. The J gene is TRBJ1-2, the V gene TRBV20-1, with D perhaps matching TRBD1 (6 bases). The CDR3 runs 14 residues. Germline V gene sequence: CDR1 DFQATT, CDR2 SNEGSKA (reference sequence). Trimming took off 8 bases at V and 6 bases at J, with 22 bases between the two ends. The CDR3 nucleotides are TGCAGTCGCTTAGTTGTCTCCGGGGGCGATGGCTACACCTTC. Translating it yields CSRLVVSGGDGYTF.

This clonotype occurred many times. The V call is TRBV7-9, the J call TRBJ2-4; TRBD1 aligns across 10 bases. Germline trimming cut 5 bases from V and 3 bases from J; bases unmatched to any gene: 7. Per germline, CDR1 SEHNR and CDR2 FQNEAQ (reference sequence). The CDR3 is 16 amino acids. The CDR3 bases are TGTGCCAGCAGCCCCGGGACAGGGGCTAACAAAAACATTCAGTACTTC. Amino acid sequence: CASSPGTGANKNIQYF.

Of note for this clonotype: A much larger clone sits a single nucleotide away, making a read error possible. This chain connects TRBV5-1 to TRBJ2-2, with TRBD1 as a possible D gene (6 bases). The CDR3 is 15 residues long. Trimming removed 4 bases at V and 7 bases at J, with 17 bases between. Germline V CDR1 and CDR2: SGHRS, YFSETQ. DNA for the CDR3: TGCGCCAGCAGCGGGACAAAAGGTTTGGGCGGGGAGCTGTTTTTT. It codes for CASSGTKGLGGELFF.

Ten or more counts support this clonotype. The V and J genes are TRBV28 and TRBJ1-5, with 10 positions matching TRBD1. The CDR3 spans 15 residues. V trimming: 3 bases; J trimming: 5 bases; junction bases outside the gene matches: 4. From germline, CDR1 is MDHEN and CDR2 SYDVKM. As DNA, the CDR3 is TGTGCCAGCAGTTTTTCCGGGACAGGGGATCAGCCCCAGCATTTT. Amino acid sequence: CASSFSGTGDQPQHF.

This clonotype was counted only a few times. The rearrangement links TRBV6-1 to TRBJ2-2; 8 bases fit TRBD1. The J segment lost 2 bases and the V segment lost 2 bases, leaving 4 bases of the junction unmatched. This CDR3 has 16 amino acids. The germline V gene has CDR1 MNHNS and CDR2 SASEGT. CDR3 loop: CASSEQAGGNTGELFF. DNA of the CDR3: TGTGCCAGCAGTGAACAGGCAGGGGGCAACACCGGGGAGCTGTTTTTT.

This chain links TRBV12-3 or TRBV12-4 with TRBJ2-4; D is undetermined. The CDR3 consists of 14 residues. Trimming removed 1 base from V and 2 bases from J, with 6 bases in between. The CDR3 sequence: CASSLGGTKNIQYF. The CDR3 DNA is TGTGCCAGCAGTTTAGGGGGTACCAAAAACATTCAGTACTTC.

Many counts were recorded for this clonotype. The chain recombines TRBV6-2 or TRBV6-3 with TRBJ2-7; TRBD2 might be the D (6 bases). V gave up 6 bases and J gave up 4 bases, with 13 bases separating them. The CDR3 is made up of 13 amino acids. Germline V gene lookup returns CDR1 MNHEY and CDR2 SVGEGT. CDR3 region: CASRDSLAYEQYF. DNA for the CDR3: TGTGCCAGCAGGGATAGTCTAGCGTACGAGCAGTACTTC.